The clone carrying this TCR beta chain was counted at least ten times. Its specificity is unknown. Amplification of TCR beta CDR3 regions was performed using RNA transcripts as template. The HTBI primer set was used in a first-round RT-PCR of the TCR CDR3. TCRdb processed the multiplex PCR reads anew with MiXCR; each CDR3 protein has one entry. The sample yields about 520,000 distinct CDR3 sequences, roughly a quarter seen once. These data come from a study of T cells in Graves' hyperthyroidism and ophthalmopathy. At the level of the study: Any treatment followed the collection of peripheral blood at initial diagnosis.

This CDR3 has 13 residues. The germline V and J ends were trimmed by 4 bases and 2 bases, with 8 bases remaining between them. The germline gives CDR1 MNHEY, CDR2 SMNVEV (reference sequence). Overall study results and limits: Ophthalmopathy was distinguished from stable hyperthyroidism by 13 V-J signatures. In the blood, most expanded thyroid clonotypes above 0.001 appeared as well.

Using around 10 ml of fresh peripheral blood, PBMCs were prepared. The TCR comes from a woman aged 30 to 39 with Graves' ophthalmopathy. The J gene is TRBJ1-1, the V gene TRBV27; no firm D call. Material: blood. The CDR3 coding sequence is TGTGCCAGCAGTTGGGGTCCCAACACTGAAGCTTTCTTT. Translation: CASSWGPNTEAFF.